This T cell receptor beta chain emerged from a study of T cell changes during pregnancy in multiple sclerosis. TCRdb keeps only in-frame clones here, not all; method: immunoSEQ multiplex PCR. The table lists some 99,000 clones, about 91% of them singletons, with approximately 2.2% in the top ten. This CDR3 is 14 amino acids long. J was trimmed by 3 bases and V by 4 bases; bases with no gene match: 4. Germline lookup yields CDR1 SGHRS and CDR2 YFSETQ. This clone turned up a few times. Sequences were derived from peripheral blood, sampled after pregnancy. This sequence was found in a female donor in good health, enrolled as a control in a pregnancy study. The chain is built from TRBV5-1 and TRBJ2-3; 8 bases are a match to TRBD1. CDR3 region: CASSIRTGTDTQYF. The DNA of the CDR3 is TGCGCCAGCAGCATCCGGACAGGGACAGATACGCAGTATTTT.